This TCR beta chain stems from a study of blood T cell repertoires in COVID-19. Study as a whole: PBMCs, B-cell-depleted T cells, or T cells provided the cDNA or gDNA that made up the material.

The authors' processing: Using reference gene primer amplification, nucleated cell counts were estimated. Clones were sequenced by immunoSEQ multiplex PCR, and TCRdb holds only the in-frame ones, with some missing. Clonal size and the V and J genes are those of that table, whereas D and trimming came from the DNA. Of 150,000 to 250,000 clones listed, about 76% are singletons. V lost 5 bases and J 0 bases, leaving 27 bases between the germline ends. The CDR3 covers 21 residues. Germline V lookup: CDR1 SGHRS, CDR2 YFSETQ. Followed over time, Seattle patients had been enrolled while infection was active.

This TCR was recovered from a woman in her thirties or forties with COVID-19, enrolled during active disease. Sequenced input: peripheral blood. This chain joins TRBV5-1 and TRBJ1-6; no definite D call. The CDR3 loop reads CASRQTQRQQDKSSYNSPLHF. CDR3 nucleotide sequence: TGCGCCAGCAGACAAACCCAAAGACAACAAGACAAAAGCTCCTATAATTCACCCCTCCACTTT.